This T cell receptor (beta chain) was sequenced during a study of beta chain features in type 1 diabetes. Via CD45RO/CCR7/CD25/CD127/CD95/CD27, cells of the CD4+ naive, central memory, regulatory and stem cell-like memory subsets were sorted. This clone was recorded a few times. TCRB transcripts that were expressed got sequenced, as all of the isolated RNA had been reverse transcribed. Data came from immunoSEQ multiplex PCR; TCRdb stores just in-frame clones and leaves some out. The sample has roughly 330,000 clones; 8% to 13% are singletons. The CDR3 has 17 residues. Unmatched junction bases numbered 7, after V lost 1 base and J lost 1 base. CDR1 is SGHVS and CDR2 is FNYEAQ in the germline V gene.

This clonotype was sampled from a woman aged 25 to 39 in good health. Material: naive CD4+ T cells from blood. The chain joins TRBV7-6 to TRBJ2-1, with 7 bases lining up with TRBD2. This CDR3 is CASSLVRAGASYNEQFF. The CDR3 DNA reads as TGTGCCAGCAGCTTAGTGCGGGCGGGAGCTTCCTACAATGAGCAGTTCTTC.